This T cell receptor (beta chain) was sequenced for a study of blood T cells in healthy people across ages. Study-level points and caveats: Because donor CMV status was unknown, expanded clonotype changes were possibly confounded.

This clonotype was counted a few times. Its antigen is still unknown. The V and J ends lost 3 bases and 4 bases respectively, with 18 bases between them. Germline V gene lookup returns CDR1 MNHNY and CDR2 SVGAGI (reference sequence). This CDR3 region has 16 residues. A J-beta primer mix and a sample-barcoded 5' primer were used in a second PCR of roughly 7 to 12 cycles. TCRdb reanalysed the 5' RACE reads using MiXCR and keeps one entry per CDR3 protein. The data show about 1.1 million distinct CDR3 sequences, 35% to 40% seen once. The sample comprised blood. V usage is TRBV6-6 and J usage is TRBJ1-2, with TRBD1 as a possible D gene (5 bases). This receptor was obtained from a man between 18 and 35 years old in good health. Written as DNA, the CDR3 is TGTGCCAGCAGTTATAATAGCAGGCCGGGGGGCTATGGCTACACCTTC. Protein sequence: CASSYNSRPGGYGYTF.